Sequencing of this TCR beta chain was carried out in a study of blood T cell repertoires in COVID-19. Study-level information: Donors in the United States, Italy and Spain gave samples during acute or convalescent COVID-19.

The table came from immunoSEQ multiplex PCR; TCRdb's copy has only in-frame clones and leaves some out. This table holds roughly 190,000 clones, 70% to 90% found once. The junction had 10 bases not matched to a gene; V was cut back by 5 bases and J by 5 bases. The CDR3 consists of 16 residues. Per the germline V gene, CDR1 is SGHTA and CDR2 is FQGNSA. The chain is built from TRBV7-2 and TRBJ2-7; TRBD2 matches at 12 bases. This clonotype was sampled from a middle-aged woman who had recovered from COVID-19. The sequenced sample consisted of peripheral blood. The chain's CDR3 is CASSPIGLAGRDEQYF. The CDR3, as DNA: TGTGCCAGCAGCCCCATCGGACTAGCGGGACGGGACGAGCAGTACTTC.